This is a list of T cell receptor beta chains from one sample in a study of T cells after yellow fever vaccination. MiXCR was run by TCRdb on the 5' RACE reads, yielding one entry per CDR3 protein. The data hold approximately 350,000 distinct CDR3 sequences, with more than 9% observed a single time. The sample in question was PBMCs, obtained on the day of the first yellow fever vaccination. These receptors all come from a young man who received the YFV17D yellow fever vaccine. Both conserved end residues are part of each CDR3.

>TRBV20-1|TRBJ2-1
CSARGGWGSSYNEQFF
>TRBV7-2|TRBJ2-2
CANVKTGNTGELFF
>TRBV6-1|TRBJ2-5
CASSDPGERIQKGQETQYF
>TRBV6-2/TRBV6-3|TRBJ2-5
CASSYDEVSQETQYF
>TRBV12-3/TRBV12-4|TRBJ2-3
CASSPLVMTSGSTDTQYF
>TRBV30|TRBJ2-2
CAWSVFGELFF
>TRBV29-1|TRBJ2-1
CSAAFHPTTPGNEQFF
>TRBV7-9|TRBJ1-1
CASSLITGGSRTEAFF
>TRBV6-5|TRBJ2-3
CASSYIVIASTDTQYF
>TRBV12-3/TRBV12-4|TRBJ2-3
CASRASGARTDTQYF
>TRBV5-1|TRBJ2-1
CASSFTGTNEQFF
>TRBV4-1|TRBJ1-1
CASSQSGANTEAFF
>TRBV20-1|TRBJ1-5
CSASGRAGGQPQHF
>TRBV10-3|TRBJ2-6
CAISEMVSRKPGANVLTF
>TRBV5-4|TRBJ2-4
CASSLARGLQNIQYF
>TRBV5-1|TRBJ2-1
CASSPGQSYNEQFF
>TRBV12-3/TRBV12-4|TRBJ2-3
CASSPHPAADTQYF
>TRBV6-2/TRBV6-3|TRBJ2-1
CASRRLGGDNEQFF
>TRBV7-3|TRBJ2-1
CASSLTGTGNNEQFF
>TRBV29-1|TRBJ2-5
CSVCTGGGETQYF
>TRBV12-5|TRBJ2-2
CASGLKAGLYTGELFF
>TRBV6-1|TRBJ1-1
CASSESGGRTEAFF
>TRBV5-6|TRBJ1-2
CASSPIDRPTLGYTF
>TRBV20-1|TRBJ2-3
CSARFPSYDTQYF
>TRBV7-2|TRBJ2-3
CASSYSGGAGTDTQYF
>TRBV20-1|TRBJ1-1
CSARDRNTEAFF
>TRBV6-2/TRBV6-3|TRBJ2-1
CASSDSRGGEQFF
>TRBV6-2/TRBV6-3|TRBJ2-7
CASSYRVHEQYF
>TRBV20-1|TRBJ1-6
CSARASPGTLDSPLHF
>TRBV11-2|TRBJ2-7
CASSSGTSGDPYEQYF
>TRBV12-3/TRBV12-4|TRBJ2-1
CASSSQTSGGYANEQFF
>TRBV7-2|TRBJ2-3
CASSPGQGADTQYF
>TRBV2|TRBJ2-5
CASSEMTGWGETQYF
>TRBV12-3/TRBV12-4|TRBJ2-3
CASRQTGTDTQYF
>TRBV12-3/TRBV12-4|TRBJ1-4
CASSPLSRREKLFF
>TRBV12-3/TRBV12-4|TRBJ2-3
CASSLSGADTQYF
>TRBV12-3/TRBV12-4|TRBJ1-2
CASKRGQLANYGYTF
>TRBV5-1|TRBJ1-5
CASSLEGEVNQPQHF
>TRBV27|TRBJ2-3
CASSSDVQFLTDTQYF
>TRBV7-9|TRBJ2-2
CASSTTTDGILRELFF
>TRBV9|TRBJ2-3
CASSDRFGGDTQYF
>TRBV7-8|TRBJ2-1
CASIPGRNNEQFF
>TRBV20-1|TRBJ2-1
CSATGGFPGSEQFF
>TRBV18|TRBJ2-1
CASSPLMGAPNYNEQFF
>TRBV7-8|TRBJ2-3
CASSLPRLAGMPDTQYF
>TRBV5-1|TRBJ2-3
CASSPGVLTDTQYF
>TRBV5-1|TRBJ2-2
CASSLGRLAGGTGELFF
>TRBV30|TRBJ2-1
CAWSSGTSGGPNEQFF
>TRBV5-1|TRBJ1-2
CASSQGQGASDYGYTF
>TRBV5-1|TRBJ2-2
CASSLDRGPDTGELFF
>TRBV6-5|TRBJ2-7
CASSYQAESYEQYF
>TRBV7-9|TRBJ1-4
CASSETTDEKLFF
>TRBV7-2|TRBJ2-3
CASSFSGLDTQYF
>TRBV7-9|TRBJ2-5
CASSPRGTSQETQYF
>TRBV6-5|TRBJ2-2
CASSYRLAGGRELFF